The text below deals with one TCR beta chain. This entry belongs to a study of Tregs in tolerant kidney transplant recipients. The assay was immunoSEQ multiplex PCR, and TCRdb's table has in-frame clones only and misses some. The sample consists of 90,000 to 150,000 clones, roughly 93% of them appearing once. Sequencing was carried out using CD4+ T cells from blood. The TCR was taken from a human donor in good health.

The CDR3 coding sequence is TGTGCCATCAGTGCAAAGGGGCTAGCGGGCTCCTACGAGCAGTACTTC. It yields the protein CAISAKGLAGSYEQYF. The V call is TRBV10-3, the J call TRBJ2-7; 8 bases agree with TRBD2. V was clipped by 4 bases and J by 0 bases; unmatched bases: 8. This CDR3 spans 16 amino acids. Per the germline V gene, CDR1 is ENHRY and CDR2 is SYGVKD.